This T cell receptor (beta chain) was obtained from a study of blood T cell repertoires in COVID-19. Study summary: PBMCs, B-cell-depleted T cells, or T cells provided the cDNA or gDNA that made up the material.

This clone was observed at least ten times. V shed 2 bases and J shed 6 bases, with 10 bases lying between them. The CDR3 extends over 13 amino acids. Germline V gene lookup returns CDR1 LNHDA and CDR2 SQIVND (reference sequence). Method: immunoSEQ multiplex PCR; TCRdb's copy keeps in-frame clones and lacks some. The sample includes more than 95,000 clones, roughly four fifths seen only once; the top ten take 4.8%. The J gene is TRBJ1-2, the V gene TRBV19, with D perhaps TRBD1 (6 bases). The clonotype originates from a man between 60 and 75 years old with acute or convalescent COVID-19. The sample was peripheral blood. CDR3 DNA sequence: TGTGCCAGTAGTATAACAGGGATAGATGGCTACACCTTC. Amino acid sequence: CASSITGIDGYTF.